A single sample gave rise to the 10 T cell receptor beta chains below, sequenced in a study of cytomegalovirus exposure and HLA in healthy donors. It was with 60 Vbeta and 13 Jbeta primers that the PCR ran. TCRdb's table, derived via immunoSEQ multiplex PCR, lists solely in-frame clones and lacks some. The sample carries over 100,000 clones, 63% recorded once. The sample consisted of PBMCs. All receptors come from a middle-aged man in good health and CMV-seropositive.

V usage is TRBV28 and J usage is TRBJ1-4; D is uncertain. Per the germline V gene, CDR1 is MDHEN and CDR2 is SYDVKM. V was cut by 3 bases and J by 3 bases, with 11 bases left in between. This CDR3 has 15 amino acids. The CDR3 spells CASSFPWSANEKLFF. CDR3 bases: TGTGCCAGCAGTTTCCCCTGGTCAGCTAATGAAAAACTGTTTTTT.

The table lists this clone with a few counts. The chain has TRBV7-8 and TRBJ2-7; 13 bases align to TRBD2. The germline CDR1 and CDR2 sequences are SGHVS and FQNEAQ. The V segment lost 2 bases and the J segment 3 bases; nucleotides outside the gene matches: 4. The CDR3 contains 16 residues. In DNA form, the CDR3 reads TGTGCCAGCAGCTTACCGGGACTAGCGGGGTTCTACGAGCAGTACTTC. Protein: CASSLPGLAGFYEQYF. Filled out from reference TRBV7-8 and TRBJ2-7, the complete variable domain reads GAGVSQSPRYKVAKRGQDVALRCDPISGHVSLFWYQQALGQGPEFLTYFQNEAQLDKSGLPSDRFFAERPEGSVSTLKIQRTQQEDSAVYLCASSLPGLAGFYEQYFGPGTRLTVT.

This clone was seen more than once but under ten times. The rearrangement joins TRBV10-3 to TRBJ1-2, with a possible D match to TRBD1 (5 bases). Germline values: CDR1 ENHRY, CDR2 SYGVKD. The V gene lost 0 bases and the J gene lost 4 bases, with 12 bases spanning the gap. The CDR3 is 15 residues long. The CDR3 spells CAISESWGLGYGYTF. CDR3 nucleotides: TGTGCCATCAGTGAGTCGTGGGGCCTAGGCTATGGCTACACCTTC.

The chain recombines TRBV7-2 with TRBJ2-7, with D possibly TRBD1 on 6 matching bases. There are 13 residues in the CDR3. The V and J ends lost 4 bases and 4 bases respectively, with 11 bases between them. Germline CDR1 reads SGHTA; CDR2 reads FQGNSA. The CDR3 loop is CASSSGTQYEQYF. The CDR3 DNA is TGTGCCAGCAGCTCCGGGACACAATACGAGCAGTACTTC.

The chain combines TRBV19 with TRBJ1-5; 10 nucleotides line up with TRBD1. Germline assignment: CDR1 LNHDA and CDR2 SQIVND (reference sequence). The CDR3 runs to 17 residues. V shed 4 bases, J shed 1 base, and the junction held 7 bases outside the gene matches. The CDR3 reads CASSKTGGWRSNQPQHF. As DNA, the CDR3 is TGTGCCAGTAGTAAGACAGGGGGCTGGCGGAGCAATCAGCCCCAGCATTTT.

The chain joins TRBV5-1 to TRBJ2-3, with 7 bases fitting TRBD2. Germline trimming cut 7 bases from V and 6 bases from J; bases unmatched to any gene: 8. This CDR3 has 13 residues. Germline lookup yields CDR1 SGHRS and CDR2 YFSETQ. The CDR3 nucleotides read TGCGCCAGCTTTAGACTAGCAAGCGATACGCAGTATTTT. Protein: CASFRLASDTQYF.

This chain uses TRBV18 with TRBJ2-1; no definite D call. Trimming removed 5 bases at V and 4 bases at J, with 21 bases between. CDR1 and CDR2 from the germline V gene are KGHSH and LQKENI. This CDR3 is built from 17 residues. CDR3 nucleotide sequence: TGTGCCAGCTCAGGAGCCTCCACCAACAACCAATACAATGAGCAGTTCTTC. Translated: CASSGASTNNQYNEQFF. The full variable domain, rest sourced from reference TRBV18 and TRBJ2-1, is NAGVMQNPRHLVRRRGQEARLRCSPMKGHSHVYWYRQLPEEGLKFMVYLQKENIIDESGMPKERFSAEFPKEGPSILRIQQVVRGDSAAYFCASSGASTNNQYNEQFFGPGTRLTVL.

V usage is TRBV9 and J usage is TRBJ2-1; 7 bases align to TRBD1. The junction had 4 bases not matched to a gene; V was cut back by 2 bases and J by 2 bases. The CDR3 runs to 15 residues. Germline values: CDR1 SGDLS, CDR2 YYNGEE. The CDR3 here is CASSVTGQTYNEQFF. The CDR3 DNA is TGTGCCAGCAGCGTTACGGGACAGACCTACAATGAGCAGTTCTTC. The full variable domain, rest sourced from reference TRBV9 and TRBJ2-1, is DSGVTQTPKHLITATGQRVTLRCSPRSGDLSVYWYQQSLDQGLQFLIQYYNGEERAKGNILERFSAQQFPDLHSELNLSSLELGDSALYFCASSVTGQTYNEQFFGPGTRLTVL.

V usage is TRBV15 and J usage is TRBJ2-3, with 10 bases fitting TRBD2. The CDR3 length is 15 residues. The V gene's germline CDR1 is LNHNV and CDR2 YYDKDF (reference sequence). Unmatched junction bases numbered 8, after V lost 8 bases and J lost 3 bases. Written as DNA, the CDR3 is TGTGCCACCCGCCGCGGACTAGCGGCTACAGATACGCAGTATTTT. Its protein product is CATRRGLAATDTQYF.

This clone appeared once. V usage is TRBV11-1 and J usage is TRBJ1-1; a possible D gene is TRBD1 (6 bases). The CDR3 has 15 residues. Trimming removed 6 bases from V and 1 base from J, with 15 bases in between. Germline CDR1 and CDR2: SGHAT and FQDESV (reference sequence). CDR3 amino acids: CASSFSRTANTEAFF. The CDR3 nucleotides are TGTGCCAGCAGTTTCAGCCGGACAGCGAACACTGAAGCTTTCTTT.